This T cell receptor beta chain is drawn from a study of siplizumab effects on memory and regulatory T cells. The CDR3 runs 14 residues. CDR1 and CDR2 (germline): SGDLS, YYNGEE. Trimming shortened V by 0 bases and J by 1 base, and 6 bases separated the two germline ends. Findings and limits, study-wide: Naive T cell populations appeared to exhibit greater diversity than memory cells and appeared to be major alloresponse contributors. Most proliferating CD4+ or CD8+ clones, roughly 75-97%, had no naive or memory assignment. Some alloreactive sequences were traceable to unstimulated CD4+ memory cells, and siplizumab significantly reduced them. Sequences below about 10^-5 frequency were poorly captured, limiting mapping of alloreactive clones.

Comment on this clone: Its target is unknown.

Only in-frame clones appear in the TCRdb table, and some are missing; sequencing was by immunoSEQ multiplex PCR. The sample has 65,000 to 85,000 clones, around 93% seen once. This receptor was taken from a human donor in good health. The chain joins TRBV9 to TRBJ2-3; D gene unclear. Sequencing was performed on CD8+ T cells sorted from blood. The CDR3 reads CASSVGRGTDTQYF. CDR3 nucleotide sequence: TGTGCCAGCAGCGTAGGGCGTGGCACAGATACGCAGTATTTT.